The subject of this entry is one T cell receptor (beta chain). These data are taken from a study of blood T cell repertoires in COVID-19. As for the study in general: T cells, B-cell-depleted T cells, or PBMCs provided the cDNA or gDNA that served as material.

Enrolment of Seattle patients took place during active infection, and they were followed longitudinally. Generated by immunoSEQ multiplex PCR, the TCRdb table keeps only in-frame clones and is missing some. The profile covers roughly 410,000 clones, with approximately 89% appearing a single time and roughly 1.6% taken by the ten largest. This CDR3 has 14 residues. V trimming: 8 bases; J trimming: 2 bases; junction bases outside the gene matches: 9. Germline values: CDR1 LNHDA, CDR2 SQIVND (reference sequence). The sequence derives from a woman aged 40 to 50 with COVID-19, enrolled during active disease. The genes are TRBV19 and TRBJ2-7, with TRBD1 identical over 7 bases. The source material was peripheral blood. CDR3 sequence reads: CASRRGQPTYEQYF. Written as DNA, the CDR3 is TGTGCCAGTCGCCGGGGACAGCCAACCTACGAGCAGTACTTC.